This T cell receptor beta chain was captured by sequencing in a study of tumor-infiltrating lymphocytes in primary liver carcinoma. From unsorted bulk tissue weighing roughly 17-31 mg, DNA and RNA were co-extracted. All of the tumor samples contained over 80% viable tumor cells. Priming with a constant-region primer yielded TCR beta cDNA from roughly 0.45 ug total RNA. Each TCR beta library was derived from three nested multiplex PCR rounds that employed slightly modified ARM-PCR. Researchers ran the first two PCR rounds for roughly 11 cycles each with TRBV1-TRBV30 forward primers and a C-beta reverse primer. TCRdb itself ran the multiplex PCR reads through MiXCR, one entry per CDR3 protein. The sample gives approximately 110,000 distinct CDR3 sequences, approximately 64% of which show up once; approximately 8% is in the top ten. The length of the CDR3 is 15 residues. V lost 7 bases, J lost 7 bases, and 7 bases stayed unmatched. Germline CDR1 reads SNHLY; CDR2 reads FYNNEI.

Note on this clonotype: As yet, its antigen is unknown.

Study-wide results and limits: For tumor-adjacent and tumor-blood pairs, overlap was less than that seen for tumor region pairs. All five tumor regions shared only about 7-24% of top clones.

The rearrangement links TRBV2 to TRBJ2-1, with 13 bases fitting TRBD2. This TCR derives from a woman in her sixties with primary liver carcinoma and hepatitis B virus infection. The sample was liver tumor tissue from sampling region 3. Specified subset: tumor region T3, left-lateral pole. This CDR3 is CASMRTSGSGNEQFF. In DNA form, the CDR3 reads TGTGCCAGCATGAGGACTAGCGGGAGTGGAAATGAGCAGTTCTTC.